This is a list of T cell receptor beta chains from one sample in a study of regulatory T cells in long-lasting Graves disease. TCRdb recomputed calls from the multiplex PCR reads with MiXCR, one row per CDR3 protein. The sample lists approximately 440,000 distinct CDR3 sequences; less than 25% were seen once. The sequencing here drew on peripheral blood mononuclear cells (PBMCs), taken when the disease was refractory, from a patient treated with antithyroid drugs. These TCRs come from a female donor with Graves disease. CDR3s include the opening cysteine and the closing phenylalanine or tryptophan. D genes are given only for firm matches. Only some rows state a clone size, as once, few, many or a class for expanded clones.

J	V	D	size	CDR3	DNA
TRBJ1-2	TRBV19	TRBD1	.	CASSIPTGGRYGYTF	TGTGCCAGTAGTATCCCGACAGGGGGAAGATATGGCTACACCTTC
TRBJ1-5	TRBV7-9	.	few	CASSALGGDSNQPQHF	TGTGCCAGCAGCGCCTTAGGAGGAGATAGCAATCAGCCCCAGCATTTT
TRBJ1-2	TRBV7-2	.	few	CASSLARRGQEYGYTF	TGTGCCAGCAGCTTAGCGCGACGGGGCCAGGAATATGGCTACACCTTC
TRBJ2-1	TRBV5-1	TRBD2	few	CASSVWAGVRNEQFF	TGCGCCAGCAGCGTGTGGGCGGGAGTAAGGAATGAGCAGTTCTTC
TRBJ1-2	TRBV20-1	TRBD1	.	CSARPTGNYGYTF	TGCAGTGCTAGACCGACAGGGAACTATGGCTACACCTTC
TRBJ1-2	TRBV3-1	.	many	CASSQGPTSGYGYTF	TGTGCCAGCAGCCAAGGCCCGACCTCTGGCTATGGCTACACCTTC
TRBJ1-6	TRBV20-1	.	.	CSARDLRGDNSPLHF	TGCAGTGCTAGAGATCTAAGGGGGGATAATTCACCCCTCCACTTT
TRBJ2-7	TRBV27	TRBD1	few	CASKLGQSSYEQYF	TGTGCCAGCAAACTGGGACAGAGCTCCTACGAGCAGTACTTC
TRBJ2-2	TRBV27	.	.	CASSRKVFPSGELFF	TGTGCCAGCAGCCGCAAGGTCTTCCCCTCCGGGGAGCTGTTTTTT
TRBJ2-2	TRBV29-1	.	.	CSVLAGLNTGELFF	TGCAGCGTTTTGGCGGGGTTGAACACCGGGGAGCTGTTTTTT
TRBJ1-4	TRBV7-2	.	many	CASSFHGDNEKLFF	TGTGCCAGCAGCTTCCACGGAGATAATGAAAAACTGTTTTTT
TRBJ2-1	TRBV2	TRBD2	.	CASSELGTSGMNNEQFF	TGTGCCAGCAGTGAACTAGGGACTAGCGGGATGAACAATGAGCAGTTCTTC
TRBJ2-7	TRBV7-2	TRBD1	.	CASSPPWTGGLTYEQYF	TGTGCCAGCTCACCACCTTGGACAGGGGGCCTTACCTACGAGCAGTACTTC
TRBJ1-2	TRBV30	.	.	CAWSPGEANLNYGYTF	TGTGCCTGGAGTCCCGGCGAGGCAAACCTTAACTATGGCTACACCTTC
TRBJ2-1	TRBV19	TRBD2	.	CASSALAPSSYNEQFF	TGTGCCAGTAGTGCACTAGCGCCAAGCTCCTACAATGAGCAGTTCTTC
TRBJ2-1	TRBV20-1	.	.	CSALVGSYNEQFF	TGCAGTGCCTTAGTTGGCTCCTACAATGAGCAGTTCTTC
TRBJ1-1	TRBV19	.	many	CASSLRILRVNTEAFF	TGTGCCAGTAGCCTCCGAATCCTAAGGGTGAACACTGAAGCTTTCTTT
TRBJ2-4	TRBV29-1	TRBD2	few	CSHLGGDIQYF	TGCAGCCACCTCGGGGGGGACATTCAGTACTTC
TRBJ1-2	TRBV3-1	TRBD1	.	CASSQDFQGAGYTF	TGTGCCAGCAGCCAAGATTTCCAGGGGGCTGGCTACACCTTC
TRBJ2-7	TRBV20-1	.	.	CSARVGSYPYEQYF	TGCAGTGCTAGAGTTGGCTCATACCCCTACGAGCAGTACTTC
TRBJ2-7	TRBV7-7	.	few	CASSLAKGGEQYF	TGTGCCAGCAGCTTAGCTAAGGGAGGCGAGCAGTACTTC
TRBJ1-4	TRBV19	TRBD1	.	CASSISGTVYEKLFF	TGTGCCAGTAGTATTTCCGGGACAGTATATGAAAAACTGTTTTTT
TRBJ2-6	TRBV28	.	many	CASRGSGANVLTF	TGTGCCAGCAGGGGCTCTGGGGCCAACGTCCTGACTTTC
TRBJ2-7	TRBV5-1	.	few	CASSAGFAGEGYEQYF	TGCGCCAGCAGCGCCGGATTTGCGGGTGAAGGCTACGAGCAGTACTTC
TRBJ1-2	TRBV2	.	many	CASSVRGGYTF	TGTGCCAGCAGTGTTCGCGGGGGCTACACCTTC
TRBJ1-4	TRBV3-1	.	.	CASSQGEGGHVKLFF	TGTGCCAGCAGCCAAGGCGAGGGAGGGCACGTAAAACTGTTTTTT
TRBJ1-1	TRBV25-1	.	many	CASRGSPLWTEAFF	TGTGCCTCTAGGGGTAGTCCTTTATGGACTGAAGCTTTCTTT
TRBJ2-7	TRBV18	TRBD1	many	CASSRDRDEQYF	TGTGCCAGCTCACGGGACAGGGACGAGCAGTACTTC
TRBJ1-6	TRBV30	TRBD1	few	CAWAPGTGGSSLHF	TGTGCCTGGGCCCCCGGGACAGGGGGCAGTTCCCTCCACTTT
TRBJ2-2	TRBV29-1	TRBD2	.	CSVPLADTGELFF	TGCAGCGTTCCCCTAGCGGACACCGGGGAGCTGTTTTTT
TRBJ1-1	TRBV12-5	.	.	CASGLNWGTEAFF	TGTGCTAGTGGTTTGAACTGGGGGACTGAAGCTTTCTTT
TRBJ2-7	TRBV6-5	.	many	CASSYVVPLASFSYEQYF	TGTGCCAGCAGTTACGTCGTCCCCCTAGCGTCCTTTTCCTACGAGCAGTACTTC
TRBJ1-2	TRBV6-1	.	many	CASNGLVGSGYTF	TGTGCCAGCAATGGACTGGTCGGGAGCGGCTACACCTTC
TRBJ2-7	TRBV19	TRBD2	few	CASRVAGGTSYEQYF	TGTGCCAGCCGGGTCGCGGGAGGGACCTCCTACGAGCAGTACTTC
TRBJ2-3	TRBV2	TRBD2	few	CASSERGREVVTDTQYF	TGTGCCAGCAGTGAAAGAGGGCGGGAGGTGGTGACAGATACGCAGTATTTT
TRBJ1-4	TRBV10-3	TRBD1	.	CAISQSLDRLNEKLFF	TGTGCCATCAGTCAGAGTTTGGACAGGCTTAATGAAAAACTGTTTTTT
TRBJ2-3	TRBV2	.	.	CASTEGRADTQYF	TGTGCCAGCACCGAGGGCAGGGCAGATACGCAGTATTTT
TRBJ2-5	TRBV30	.	few	CAWSRQIQETQYF	TGTGCCTGGAGTCGGCAGATTCAAGAGACCCAGTACTTC
TRBJ2-1	TRBV29-1	.	.	CSVEGWGGVDNEQFF	TGCAGCGTTGAAGGATGGGGAGGCGTCGACAATGAGCAGTTCTTC
TRBJ1-1	TRBV3-1	TRBD1	many	CASSRGTVTMNTEAFF	TGTGCCAGCAGCCGGGGGACAGTTACCATGAACACTGAAGCTTTCTTT
TRBJ1-4	TRBV28	.	many	CASSLTGMSEKLFF	TGTGCCAGCAGTTTAACAGGGATGAGTGAAAAACTGTTTTTT
TRBJ1-3	TRBV10-3	.	many	CAISEQGSGNTIYF	TGTGCCATCAGTGAGCAGGGGAGTGGAAACACCATATATTTT
TRBJ1-5	TRBV12-3/TRBV12-4	.	few	CASRADGLNQPQHF	TGTGCCAGCAGGGCGGACGGACTCAATCAGCCCCAGCATTTT
TRBJ1-1	TRBV10-3	TRBD1	.	CAISEPTGKNTEAFF	TGTGCCATCAGTGAGCCGACAGGGAAGAACACTGAAGCTTTCTTT
TRBJ2-7	TRBV19	.	many	CASSPRGPLTYEQYF	TGTGCCAGTAGTCCACGGGGACCTCTAACCTACGAGCAGTACTTC
TRBJ2-5	TRBV7-8	TRBD2	many	CASSPGTRLETQYF	TGTGCCAGCAGCCCCGGGACTAGGTTAGAGACCCAGTACTTC
TRBJ1-5	TRBV5-1	.	few	CASSLGGTGNPNQPQHF	TGCGCCAGCAGCTTGGGCGGAACAGGGAACCCCAATCAGCCCCAGCATTTT
TRBJ1-1	TRBV5-1	.	many	CASSSILNTEAFF	TGCGCCAGCAGCTCGATTTTGAACACTGAAGCTTTCTTT
TRBJ2-5	TRBV11-2	.	few	CASSPGPGTGTQYF	TGTGCCAGCAGCCCCGGTCCGGGGACTGGGACCCAGTACTTC
TRBJ2-3	TRBV20-1	TRBD2	.	CSASLAGASDTQYF	TGCAGTGCTAGTCTAGCGGGAGCCTCAGATACGCAGTATTTT
TRBJ2-2	TRBV28	TRBD1	many	CASRSDRGANTGELFF	TGTGCCAGCAGGAGCGACAGGGGGGCGAACACCGGGGAGCTGTTTTTT
TRBJ1-4	TRBV12-3/TRBV12-4	TRBD1	.	CASSGTGGGRHEKLFF	TGTGCCAGCAGTGGAACAGGGGGCGGGCGGCATGAAAAACTGTTTTTT
TRBJ1-1	TRBV5-1	.	.	CASSSLTRGADTEAFF	TGCGCCAGCAGCTCCCTAACCCGGGGGGCAGACACTGAAGCTTTCTTT
TRBJ2-7	TRBV30	.	.	CASDYTRYEQYF	TGTGCCTCCGACTATACCCGCTACGAGCAGTACTTC
TRBJ2-7	TRBV10-3	.	few	CAISSDRTHYEQYF	TGTGCCATCAGCTCCGACAGGACGCACTACGAGCAGTACTTC